Below are 28 T cell receptor beta chains sequenced from a single sample in a study of blood T cell repertoires in COVID-19. Clones were sequenced by immunoSEQ multiplex PCR, and TCRdb holds only the in-frame ones, with some missing. Counted here are around 70,000 clones, 65% to 90% occurring once; the ten biggest clones make up under 7%. The sample was peripheral blood. The receptors here all came from a man in his sixties with acute or convalescent COVID-19.

The chain combines TRBV9 with TRBJ2-2; 7 bases line up with TRBD2. The V and J ends lost 3 bases and 4 bases, in that order; junction bases with no gene match: 12. Germline V gene lookup returns CDR1 SGDLS and CDR2 YYNGEE. The CDR3 has 17 residues. CDR3 amino acids: CASSEGTLLASTGELFF. The CDR3 bases are TGTGCCAGCAGCGAGGGGACCTTACTAGCGTCCACCGGGGAGCTGTTTTTT.

The chain employs TRBV7-2 and TRBJ2-7; possible D gene TRBD1, 6 bases. This CDR3 is built from 14 residues. V was clipped by 1 base and J by 4 bases, with 11 bases between them. Germline values: CDR1 SGHTA, CDR2 FQGNSA. CDR3 coding DNA: TGTGCCAGCAGCTTAGGGGGGCAGGGATACGAGCAGTACGTC. This encodes CASSLGGQGYEQYV.

V is TRBV5-1 and J is TRBJ1-2, with 7 bases fitting TRBD1. The CDR3 is 15 residues long. After removal of 1 base from V and 8 bases from J, the junction contained 11 bases not matched to a gene. Germline values: CDR1 SGHRS, CDR2 YFSETQ. CDR3 sequence reads: CASSLFYRGDWGYTF. CDR3 coding DNA: TGCGCCAGCAGCTTGTTCTACAGGGGAGATTGGGGCTACACCTTC.

This chain uses TRBV6-5 with TRBJ1-6; 9 bases align to TRBD1. The CDR3 has 15 amino acids. Germline loops: CDR1 MNHEY, CDR2 SVGAGI. Trimming cost V 5 bases and J 8 bases; bases outside gene matches: 7. The CDR3 loop reads CASSTPGQGYSPLHF. CDR3 DNA sequence: TGTGCCAGCAGTACCCCGGGACAGGGATATTCACCCCTCCACTTT.

In its sample, this clone was seen a few times. V and J are TRBV7-8 and TRBJ1-2; 8 bases line up with TRBD1. Germline V gene lookup returns CDR1 SGHVS and CDR2 FQNEAQ. The trim removed 0 bases at V and 4 bases at J, leaving 4 bases unmatched. This CDR3 has 15 amino acids. The CDR3 nucleotides read TGTGCCAGCAGCTTAGCGACAGGGGTTGGCTATGGCTACACCTTC. Its protein product is CASSLATGVGYGYTF.

V usage is TRBV7-9 and J usage is TRBJ1-1; unclear D gene. CDR1 and CDR2 (germline): SEHNR, FQNEAQ (reference sequence). The length of the CDR3 is 13 residues. V was shortened by 3 bases and J by 5 bases, with 10 bases between the two germline ends. The CDR3 DNA is TGTGCCAGCAGCTTTTTTGAGTTTACTGAAGCTTTCTTT. It specifies CASSFFEFTEAFF.

The chain is built from TRBV4-3 and TRBJ1-5, with 8 bases aligning to TRBD1. Germline-derived CDR1 and CDR2 are LGHNA and YSLEER. The CDR3 has 15 residues. V was clipped by 3 bases and J by 4 bases; unmatched bases: 5. Here the CDR3 reads CASSQRTGLNQPQHF. DNA of the CDR3: TGCGCCAGCAGCCAGAGGACAGGGTTGAATCAGCCCCAGCATTTT.

This clone was detected once. This chain uses TRBV10-3 with TRBJ2-1; 13 bases line up with TRBD2. The germline gives CDR1 ENHRY, CDR2 SYGVKD. With V trimmed by 5 bases and J by 5 bases, 3 bases remained unmatched. CDR3 length equals 15 residues. In DNA, the CDR3 is TGTGCCATCAGTATAGGGACTAGCGGGAACAATGAGCAGTTCTTC. Amino acid sequence: CAISIGTSGNNEQFF.

A note on this clone: One end of the junction fails to match germline, which may point to a read error. The sample holds other DNA sequences that translate to the same CDR3. The V call is TRBV6-6, the J call TRBJ1-2, with 8 nucleotides matching TRBD1. The CDR3 has 14 amino acids. Germline V gene sequence: CDR1 MNHNY, CDR2 SVGAGI (reference sequence). The CDR3 DNA reads TGTGCCAGCATCCCACAGGGGGAACTACGTGGCTACACTTTC. Protein sequence: CASIPQGELRGYTF.

The chain links TRBV20-1 to TRBJ1-5, with D possibly being TRBD1 (6 bases). This CDR3 is 14 amino acids long. Germline lookup yields CDR1 DFQATT and CDR2 SNEGSKA (reference sequence). Trimming stripped 3 bases from V and 5 bases from J, with 14 bases between. CDR3 sequence reads: CSASSGQPDQPQHF. CDR3 DNA sequence: TGCAGTGCTAGTTCCGGACAGCCTGATCAGCCCCAGCATTTT.

The V call is TRBV3-1 (or the pseudogene TRBV3-2), the J call TRBJ1-2; 12 nucleotides line up with TRBD1. V lost 4 bases and J lost 4; bases outside the gene matches: 7. The germline V gene has CDR1 LGHDT and CDR2 YNNKEL (reference sequence). The CDR3 loop spans 16 amino acids. The CDR3 sequence: CASSLPGQGAGYGYTF. CDR3 nucleotides: TGTGCCAGCAGCCTACCGGGACAGGGGGCGGGCTATGGCTACACCTTC.

This chain connects TRBV19 to TRBJ1-1; 7 positions match TRBD1. Per germline, CDR1 LNHDA and CDR2 SQIVND (reference sequence). CDR3 length equals 15 residues. V shed 4 bases and J 1 base; nucleotides not matched to a gene: 6. The CDR3 sequence: CASSKRGQTNTEAFF. Here the CDR3 DNA reads TGTGCCAGTAGTAAGAGGGGACAGACGAACACTGAAGCTTTCTTT.

The chain is built from TRBV6-5 and TRBJ2-3; D is uncertain. Trimming cost V 8 bases and J 8 bases, with 8 bases left between them. This CDR3 is 10 amino acids long. From germline, CDR1 is MNHEY and CDR2 SVGAGI. CDR3: CASGQGTQYF. CDR3 sequence (DNA): TGTGCCAGCGGGCAAGGTACGCAGTATTTT.

This chain uses TRBV5-6 with TRBJ1-4, with 7 bases lining up with TRBD1. The CDR3 contains 17 residues. Germline assignment: CDR1 SGHDT and CDR2 YYEEEE. V lost 4 bases, J lost 0 bases, and 9 bases stayed unmatched. CDR3 sequence: CASSDLRDRSTNEKLFF. The CDR3 DNA reads TGTGCCAGCAGCGACCTCCGGGACAGATCAACTAATGAAAAACTGTTTTTT.

V is TRBV5-6 and J is TRBJ1-5; possibly TRBD1 for D (5 bases). The V end lost 3 bases, the J end lost 7 bases, and 14 bases lay between the germline ends. The germline CDR1 and CDR2 sequences are SGHDT and YYEEEE. The CDR3 sequence is 14 residues long. Here the CDR3 reads CASSSGGTEQPQHF. The CDR3 DNA reads TGTGCCAGCAGCTCCGGCGGGACCGAACAGCCCCAGCATTTT.

This clone was detected only once. This chain joins TRBV5-4 and TRBJ1-2, with D unresolved. The CDR3 is 15 amino acids. Germline V gene data show CDR1 as SGHNT and CDR2 as YYREEE (reference sequence). Trimming left V 4 bases short and J 4 bases short, with 17 bases between. As DNA, the CDR3 is TGTGCCAGCAGCCCCGGAGGGAGATTTGGCTATGGCTACACCTTC. Its translation is CASSPGGRFGYGYTF.

The chain couples TRBV6-5 to TRBJ1-2, with TRBD1 matching 11 bases. Trimming removed 5 bases from V and 8 bases from J; junction bases left unmatched: 7. This CDR3 is built from 14 residues. Germline V gene sequence: CDR1 MNHEY, CDR2 SVGAGI. The CDR3 coding sequence is TGTGCCAGCAGTCAGCCCGGGACAGGGGGGGGCTACACCTTC. This encodes CASSQPGTGGGYTF.

In DNA form, the CDR3 reads TGTGCCAGCAGCGCCATCGGGACAGACCCAGCAGATACGCAGTATTTT. This translates into CASSAIGTDPADTQYF. V is TRBV9 and J is TRBJ2-3; 7 positions agree with TRBD1. This CDR3 spans 16 amino acids. Germline V gene data show CDR1 as SGDLS and CDR2 as YYNGEE. Losses at the gene ends were 3 bases for V and 4 bases for J; bases not matched to a gene: 11.

The genes are TRBV7-8 and TRBJ1-1; D remains ambiguous. Looked up from germline, CDR1 is SGHVS and CDR2 is FQNEAQ. The CDR3 is 14 amino acids. Trimming removed 0 bases from V and 4 bases from J, with 9 bases in between. The DNA for the CDR3 is TGTGCCAGCAGCTTAGCCAGGCAGGCCACTGAAGCTTTCTTT. Translated: CASSLARQATEAFF.

This chain connects TRBV11-3 to TRBJ1-1; D remains unclear. Germline CDR1 SGHNT, CDR2 YENEEA. V was trimmed by 5 bases and J by 3 bases, leaving 13 bases between them. The CDR3 length is 14 residues. CDR3 sequence reads: CASSTGRIDTEAFF. The CDR3 DNA sequence: TGTGCCAGCAGCACTGGTAGAATAGACACTGAAGCTTTCTTT.

CDR3 bases: TGTGCCTGGATATCAGCCAGGGTTGAAAAGTGGGACTATGGCTACACCTTC. Translation gives CAWISARVEKWDYGYTF. The chain couples TRBV30 to TRBJ1-2; possible D gene TRBD1, 5 bases. CDR1 and CDR2 from the germline V gene are GTSNPN and SVGIG (reference sequence). There are 17 residues in the CDR3. Trimming removed 4 bases from V and 3 bases from J, with 24 bases in between. The full variable domain, rest sourced from reference TRBV30 and TRBJ1-2, is SQTIHQWPATLVQPVGSPLSLECTVEGTSNPNLYWYRQAAGRGLQLLFYSVGIGQISSEVPQNLSASRPQDRQFILSSKKLLLSDSGFYLCAWISARVEKWDYGYTFGSGTRLTVV.

This chain joins TRBV5-4 and TRBJ2-5; 11 nucleotides line up with TRBD1. This CDR3 is 17 amino acids long. In germline, CDR1 is SGHNT, CDR2 YYREEE (reference sequence). Germline trimming cut 0 bases from V and 5 bases from J; bases unmatched to any gene: 9. The CDR3 is CASSLGGGTGGWETQYF. In nucleotides, the CDR3 is TGTGCCAGCAGCTTGGGCGGCGGGACAGGGGGTTGGGAGACCCAGTACTTC. The entire variable domain, with the rest obtained from reference TRBV5-4 and TRBJ2-5, is as follows: ETGVTQSPTHLIKTRGQQVTLRCSSQSGHNTVSWYQQALGQGPQFIFQYYREEENGRGNFPPRFSGLQFPNYSSELNVNALELDDSALYLCASSLGGGTGGWETQYFGPGTRLLVL.

The rearrangement joins TRBV5-4 to TRBJ1-1, with a possible D match to TRBD1 (6 bases). Trimming pared 4 bases from V and 5 bases from J, leaving 12 bases between. Germline V lookup: CDR1 SGHNT, CDR2 YYREEE (reference sequence). The CDR3 loop spans 13 amino acids. The CDR3: CASSPTGITEAFF. The CDR3 nucleotides read TGTGCCAGCAGCCCTACAGGGATAACTGAAGCTTTCTTT.

This chain joins TRBV10-2 and TRBJ1-6, with D unclear. From germline, CDR1 is WSHSY and CDR2 SAAADI. There are 13 residues in the CDR3. V dropped 11 bases and J dropped 4 bases, with 12 bases sitting between them. DNA for the CDR3: TGCGCCTGTAGGGAGGCATATAATTCACCCCTCCACTTT. Protein: CACREAYNSPLHF.

V usage is TRBV24-1 and J usage is TRBJ2-3, with D tentatively TRBD1 (6 bases). The CDR3 consists of 16 residues. Trimming stripped 4 bases from V and 4 bases from J, with 17 bases between. The germline V gene encodes CDR1 KGHDR and CDR2 SFDVKD. This chain's CDR3 is CATSDPGTNIADTQYF. CDR3 DNA: TGTGCCACCAGTGACCCCGGGACAAATATAGCAGATACGCAGTATTTT.

This clone was seen a single time. The gene calls are TRBV5-4 and TRBJ1-4; TRBD1 agrees at 7 bases. The V and J ends lost 6 bases and 3 bases, in that order; junction bases with no gene match: 2. The CDR3 spans 13 residues. Germline V gene data show CDR1 as SGHNT and CDR2 as YYREEE (reference sequence). CDR3 bases: TGTGCCAGCATGAGGGGGCCTAATGAAAAACTGTTTTTT. It encodes CASMRGPNEKLFF. Together with reference TRBV5-4 and TRBJ1-4, the CDR3 gives the full variable domain: ETGVTQSPTHLIKTRGQQVTLRCSSQSGHNTVSWYQQALGQGPQFIFQYYREEENGRGNFPPRFSGLQFPNYSSELNVNALELDDSALYLCASMRGPNEKLFFGSGTQLSVL.

This chain uses TRBV3-1 (or the pseudogene TRBV3-2) with TRBJ2-1, with D tentatively TRBD1 (5 bases). Per the germline V gene, CDR1 is LGHDT and CDR2 is YNNKEL (reference sequence). V lost 3 bases and J 4 bases, leaving 13 bases between the germline ends. This CDR3 region has 15 residues. The CDR3 sequence is CASSQSSRQYNEQFF. In DNA form, the CDR3 reads TGTGCCAGCAGCCAGTCCAGCCGACAGTACAATGAGCAGTTCTTC.

V is TRBV19 and J is TRBJ2-7, with TRBD1 as a possible D gene (6 bases). Trimming removed 1 base from V and 2 bases from J, with 12 bases in between. The CDR3 loop spans 15 amino acids. In germline, CDR1 is LNHDA, CDR2 SQIVND (reference sequence). In DNA form, the CDR3 reads TGTGCCAGTAGTATAGTATCGGACAGACCCTACGAGCAGTACTTC. This encodes CASSIVSDRPYEQYF.